This record looks at one T cell receptor (beta chain) sequence and its context. The read halts 3 residues ahead of the CDR3 end, with the missing end drawn from the germline J gene. The data were produced by immunoSEQ multiplex PCR, yet TCRdb's version contains in-frame clones alone and is incomplete. Listed are tens of thousands of clones; about 0.76% falls within the top ten. The data belong to a study of Tregs in tolerant kidney transplant recipients. Background on the study: The nonmyeloablative bone marrow transplants came from related graft donors, with transient mixed chimerism.

Germline values: CDR1 SNHLY, CDR2 FYNNEI. V lost 6 bases to trimming and J lost 0 bases, with 6 bases between them. This CDR3 is 14 amino acids long. The chain joins TRBV2 to TRBJ2-6, with D hard to call. The sample in question was CD4+ T cells from blood, obtained before the transplant. The source is a human donor who received a combined kidney and bone marrow transplant. The CDR3 DNA, read in part, is TGTGCCAGCAGGAGGTACTCTGGGGCCAACGTC. This encodes CASRRYSGANV. The CDR3 in its entirety is CASRRYSGANVLTF.